This is a list of T cell receptor beta chains from one sample in a study of T cells in Graves' hyperthyroidism and ophthalmopathy. MiXCR was run by TCRdb on the multiplex PCR reads, yielding one entry per CDR3 protein. Of 190,000 or so distinct CDR3 sequences in the sample, 15% to 20% are singletons; the top ten hold around 47%. Sequencing was performed on blood. The receptors were sampled from a man aged 40-49 years with Graves' hyperthyroidism. CDR3s include the opening cysteine and the closing phenylalanine or tryptophan. The D gene is left open where the match is weak. Some rows mark clone size as missing; the rest say once, few, many or name a class of expanded clone.

j_call: TRBJ1-6
v_call: TRBV11-2
d_call: TRBD1
clone_size: -
cdr3_length: 14
cdr3_nt: TGTGCCAGCAGCTTAGCGGGGAGGGGGACAGAGCTCCACTTT
cdr3_aa: CASSLAGRGTELHF

j_call: TRBJ2-3
v_call: TRBV24-1
d_call: -
clone_size: few
cdr3_length: 14
cdr3_nt: TGTGCCACCAGTGACGGGGGACTCAGAGATACGCAGTATTTT
cdr3_aa: CATSDGGLRDTQYF

j_call: TRBJ1-1
v_call: TRBV6-2/TRBV6-3
d_call: TRBD1
clone_size: once
cdr3_length: 12
cdr3_nt: TGTGCCAGCAGTGGACAGGGGCCCCAGCCTTTCTTT
cdr3_aa: CASSGQGPQPFF

j_call: TRBJ1-2
v_call: TRBV2
d_call: -
clone_size: many
cdr3_length: 13
cdr3_nt: TGTGCCAGCAGAGAGGACGATTACTATGGCTACACCTTC
cdr3_aa: CASREDDYYGYTF

j_call: TRBJ1-4
v_call: TRBV11-2
d_call: -
clone_size: many
cdr3_length: 13
cdr3_nt: TGTGCCAGTAAGGACCTCCTGGAGGAAAAACTGTTTTTT
cdr3_aa: CASKDLLEEKLFF

j_call: TRBJ2-1
v_call: TRBV7-3
d_call: TRBD2
clone_size: -
cdr3_length: 17
cdr3_nt: TGTGCCAGCAGCTCCAACATAGCGGGGACTACCTACAATGAGCAGTTCTTC
cdr3_aa: CASSSNIAGTTYNEQFF

j_call: TRBJ2-7
v_call: TRBV5-6
d_call: -
clone_size: few
cdr3_length: 12
cdr3_nt: TGTGCCAGCAGCTTGTATAGGTACGAGCAGTACTTC
cdr3_aa: CASSLYRYEQYF

j_call: TRBJ2-5
v_call: TRBV18
d_call: TRBD1
clone_size: many
cdr3_length: 14
cdr3_nt: TGTGCCAGCTCACCAGATCGACAGGGACAGACCCAGTACTTC
cdr3_aa: CASSPDRQGQTQYF

j_call: TRBJ1-1
v_call: TRBV28
d_call: -
clone_size: -
cdr3_length: 16
cdr3_nt: TGTGCCAGCAGTTTAGGGCCAGCTCAAATGAACACTGGAGCTTTCTTT
cdr3_aa: CASSLGPAQMNTGAFF

j_call: TRBJ2-1
v_call: TRBV2
d_call: -
clone_size: many
cdr3_length: 14
cdr3_nt: TGTGCCAGCAGTGAATTAATCCCCCGAAATGAGCAGTTCTTC
cdr3_aa: CASSELIPRNEQFF

j_call: TRBJ2-7
v_call: TRBV2
d_call: TRBD2
clone_size: -
cdr3_length: 18
cdr3_nt: TGTGCCAGCTCACCACCAGCGGGGGGTCGAATAAGCTCCTACGAGCAGTACTTC
cdr3_aa: CASSPPAGGRISSYEQYF

j_call: TRBJ2-1
v_call: TRBV20-1
d_call: TRBD2
clone_size: many
cdr3_length: 16
cdr3_nt: TGCAGTGCTAGAGATTGGTCTAGCGGAGAGTACAATGAGCAGTTCTTC
cdr3_aa: CSARDWSSGEYNEQFF

j_call: TRBJ2-1
v_call: TRBV7-8
d_call: TRBD1
clone_size: few
cdr3_length: 15
cdr3_nt: TGTGCCAGCAGCCTAAAGGGGGACAGTTACAATGAGCAGTTCTTC
cdr3_aa: CASSLKGDSYNEQFF

j_call: TRBJ1-2
v_call: TRBV5-1
d_call: -
clone_size: -
cdr3_length: 12
cdr3_nt: TGTGCCAGCAGCCGAACCGAGACGGGTTACACCTTC
cdr3_aa: CASSRTETGYTF

j_call: TRBJ1-5
v_call: TRBV6-2/TRBV6-3
d_call: -
clone_size: -
cdr3_length: 14
cdr3_nt: TGTGCCAGCAGCTACGGACAGTCCAATCAGCCCCAGCATTTT
cdr3_aa: CASSYGQSNQPQHF

j_call: TRBJ2-2
v_call: TRBV7-8
d_call: TRBD2
clone_size: many
cdr3_length: 20
cdr3_nt: TGTGCCAGCAGCTTAGATCGTCGGGCGGGGGGGAGTAGTGGGTCCGGGGAGCTGTTTTTT
cdr3_aa: CASSLDRRAGGSSGSGELFF

j_call: TRBJ1-4
v_call: TRBV30
d_call: -
clone_size: many
cdr3_length: 11
cdr3_nt: TGTGCCTGGAACACCGGTGAAAAACTGTTTTTT
cdr3_aa: CAWNTGEKLFF

j_call: TRBJ1-6
v_call: TRBV4-2
d_call: -
clone_size: few
cdr3_length: 16
cdr3_nt: TGTGCCAGCAGCCAAGAAGGGAGTTCCTATAATTCACCCCTCCACTTT
cdr3_aa: CASSQEGSSYNSPLHF

j_call: TRBJ2-2
v_call: TRBV7-9
d_call: -
clone_size: many
cdr3_length: 11
cdr3_nt: TGTGCCAGCAGCTTGACCGGGGAGCTGTTTTTT
cdr3_aa: CASSLTGELFF

j_call: TRBJ1-1
v_call: TRBV9
d_call: -
clone_size: few
cdr3_length: 15
cdr3_nt: TGTGCCAGCAGCGTTATAACGGGGGTGAACACTGAAGCTTTCTTT
cdr3_aa: CASSVITGVNTEAFF

j_call: TRBJ2-1
v_call: TRBV11-3
d_call: -
clone_size: many
cdr3_length: 18
cdr3_nt: TGTGCCAGCAGCCTCGGGGGTGCGTGGGGGAGCTCCTACAATGAGCAGTTCTTC
cdr3_aa: CASSLGGAWGSSYNEQFF

j_call: TRBJ2-7
v_call: TRBV20-1
d_call: -
clone_size: many
cdr3_length: 15
cdr3_nt: TGCAGTGCCCCCCGAGCCGGGTCCCTCTCCTACGAGCAGTACTTC
cdr3_aa: CSAPRAGSLSYEQYF

j_call: TRBJ1-3
v_call: TRBV14
d_call: -
clone_size: -
cdr3_length: 14
cdr3_nt: TGTGCCAGCAGCCCAAAGGCGGACGGAAACACCATATATTTT
cdr3_aa: CASSPKADGNTIYF

j_call: TRBJ1-1
v_call: TRBV4-3
d_call: TRBD1
clone_size: -
cdr3_length: 15
cdr3_nt: TGCGCCAGCAGCCAATTGACAGGGCTAAACACTGAAGCTTTCTTT
cdr3_aa: CASSQLTGLNTEAFF

j_call: TRBJ2-7
v_call: TRBV20-1
d_call: TRBD1
clone_size: many
cdr3_length: 16
cdr3_nt: TGCAGTGCTAGGGGCACGCGGGACAGGGATTCCTACGAGCAGTACTTC
cdr3_aa: CSARGTRDRDSYEQYF

j_call: TRBJ2-1
v_call: TRBV2
d_call: -
clone_size: many
cdr3_length: 11
cdr3_nt: TGTGCCAGTGCTGGGAACAATGAGCAGTTCTTC
cdr3_aa: CASAGNNEQFF

j_call: TRBJ2-7
v_call: TRBV20-1
d_call: -
clone_size: few
cdr3_length: 14
cdr3_nt: TGCAGTGCTAGAGAATGGGGTCCCGTCTACGAGCAGTACTTC
cdr3_aa: CSAREWGPVYEQYF

j_call: TRBJ2-5
v_call: TRBV5-4
d_call: TRBD2
clone_size: -
cdr3_length: 15
cdr3_nt: TGTGCCAGCAGCTTAGCGGGGAGAGGGCAAGAGACCCAGTACTTC
cdr3_aa: CASSLAGRGQETQYF

j_call: TRBJ1-5
v_call: TRBV3-1
d_call: -
clone_size: -
cdr3_length: 15
cdr3_nt: TGTGCCAGCAGCCAAGGGAGGACCTTGTTTTTGGACCAGCATTTT
cdr3_aa: CASSQGRTLFLDQHF

j_call: TRBJ2-1
v_call: TRBV2
d_call: -
clone_size: many
cdr3_length: 16
cdr3_nt: TGTGCCAGCAGTCGATCACCCAGGGTCTCCTACAATGAGCAGTTCTTC
cdr3_aa: CASSRSPRVSYNEQFF

j_call: TRBJ1-1
v_call: TRBV20-1
d_call: -
clone_size: many
cdr3_length: 15
cdr3_nt: TGCAGTGCTATAAGGCCTTTTTCGGTCAACACTGAAGCTTTCTTT
cdr3_aa: CSAIRPFSVNTEAFF

j_call: TRBJ2-3
v_call: TRBV20-1
d_call: TRBD2
clone_size: many
cdr3_length: 16
cdr3_nt: TGCAGTGCTAGGCCCCATAGCGGGGCTAGCACAGATACGCAGTATTTT
cdr3_aa: CSARPHSGASTDTQYF

j_call: TRBJ1-1
v_call: TRBV14
d_call: -
clone_size: many
cdr3_length: 14
cdr3_nt: TGTGCCAGCAGAGACACGGGGAGAGGCACTGAAGCTTTCTTT
cdr3_aa: CASRDTGRGTEAFF

j_call: TRBJ2-4
v_call: TRBV5-1
d_call: TRBD1
clone_size: many
cdr3_length: 14
cdr3_nt: TGCGCCAGCAGCTCGGCGACAGGGGGCAACATTCAGTACTTC
cdr3_aa: CASSSATGGNIQYF

j_call: TRBJ2-5
v_call: TRBV24-1
d_call: TRBD1
clone_size: few
cdr3_length: 18
cdr3_nt: TGTGCCACCAGTGATTTGCATGAGGACAGGGTTGCACAAGAGACCCAGTACTTC
cdr3_aa: CATSDLHEDRVAQETQYF

j_call: TRBJ1-2
v_call: TRBV20-1
d_call: -
clone_size: few
cdr3_length: 11
cdr3_nt: TGCAGTGCTAGGCGCAGGGCGGGCTACACCTTC
cdr3_aa: CSARRRAGYTF

j_call: TRBJ2-3
v_call: TRBV3-1
d_call: TRBD2
clone_size: -
cdr3_length: 16
cdr3_nt: TGTGCCAGCAGCCAAGTTAGCGGGGGGCTCACAGATACGCAGTATTTT
cdr3_aa: CASSQVSGGLTDTQYF

j_call: TRBJ2-1
v_call: TRBV10-3
d_call: -
clone_size: many
cdr3_length: 17
cdr3_nt: TGTGCCATCAGTGAGTCATGGGGCCGAAGCTCCTACAATGAGCAGTTCTTC
cdr3_aa: CAISESWGRSSYNEQFF

j_call: TRBJ1-1
v_call: TRBV27
d_call: TRBD1
clone_size: -
cdr3_length: 16
cdr3_nt: TGTGCCAGCAGTTCCCCGGGACAGGGAGGTGGAACTGAAGCTTTCTTT
cdr3_aa: CASSSPGQGGGTEAFF

j_call: TRBJ2-7
v_call: TRBV5-1
d_call: TRBD1
clone_size: -
cdr3_length: 11
cdr3_nt: TGCGCCAGCAGACAGGGGGTCGAGCAGTACTTC
cdr3_aa: CASRQGVEQYF

j_call: TRBJ1-2
v_call: TRBV5-1
d_call: TRBD1
clone_size: many
cdr3_length: 15
cdr3_nt: TGCGCCAGCAGCTTGAACGGACAGGGTGGCGGTGGCTACACCTTC
cdr3_aa: CASSLNGQGGGGYTF

j_call: TRBJ1-6
v_call: TRBV20-1
d_call: -
clone_size: -
cdr3_length: 16
cdr3_nt: TGCAGTGCTGGCACGTTGAGGGCCTCCTATAATTCACCCCTCCACTTT
cdr3_aa: CSAGTLRASYNSPLHF

j_call: TRBJ2-5
v_call: TRBV29-1
d_call: TRBD1
clone_size: many
cdr3_length: 12
cdr3_nt: TGCAGCGGGGGACAGATCCAAGAGACCCAGTACTTC
cdr3_aa: CSGGQIQETQYF

j_call: TRBJ1-1
v_call: TRBV19
d_call: -
clone_size: -
cdr3_length: 12
cdr3_nt: TGTGCCACCAGACTCCCCCCCGCTGAAGCTTTCTTT
cdr3_aa: CATRLPPAEAFF

j_call: TRBJ1-1
v_call: TRBV12-3/TRBV12-4
d_call: -
clone_size: -
cdr3_length: 13
cdr3_nt: TGTGCCAGCAGTTTTGGGCAGGGTGTCGAAGCTTTCTTT
cdr3_aa: CASSFGQGVEAFF

j_call: TRBJ2-6
v_call: TRBV11-1
d_call: -
clone_size: many
cdr3_length: 15
cdr3_nt: TGTGCCAGCAGCCATCGGGCGTCTGGGGCCAACGTCCTGACTTTC
cdr3_aa: CASSHRASGANVLTF

j_call: TRBJ1-5
v_call: TRBV28
d_call: -
clone_size: many
cdr3_length: 11
cdr3_nt: TGTGCCAGCCCCGTTAATCAGCCCCAGCATTTT
cdr3_aa: CASPVNQPQHF

j_call: TRBJ2-3
v_call: TRBV20-1
d_call: -
clone_size: many
cdr3_length: 14
cdr3_nt: TGCAGTGCTAGAGATCTGGGGAAGACAGATACGCAGTATTTT
cdr3_aa: CSARDLGKTDTQYF

j_call: TRBJ2-2
v_call: TRBV20-1
d_call: TRBD1
clone_size: few
cdr3_length: 16
cdr3_nt: TGCAGTGCTAGAGAGCCCGGGACAGGGTACACCGGGGAGCTGTTTTTT
cdr3_aa: CSAREPGTGYTGELFF

j_call: TRBJ2-7
v_call: TRBV20-1
d_call: TRBD1
clone_size: many
cdr3_length: 13
cdr3_nt: TGCAGTGCTAGAAGGACAGGGAACGTCGAGCAGTACTTC
cdr3_aa: CSARRTGNVEQYF

j_call: TRBJ2-3
v_call: TRBV7-2
d_call: -
clone_size: -
cdr3_length: 16
cdr3_nt: TGTGCCAGCAGCCCGGGGGTTTTGGGGGGGCAAGATACGCAGTATTTT
cdr3_aa: CASSPGVLGGQDTQYF

j_call: TRBJ1-2
v_call: TRBV20-1
d_call: -
clone_size: many
cdr3_length: 12
cdr3_nt: TGCAGTGCATCGACAGAGGGATATGGCTACACCTTC
cdr3_aa: CSASTEGYGYTF

j_call: TRBJ2-5
v_call: TRBV30
d_call: -
clone_size: once
cdr3_length: 14
cdr3_nt: TGTGCCTGGACTGACGACCTTGGTGGAGAGACCCAGTACTTC
cdr3_aa: CAWTDDLGGETQYF

j_call: TRBJ2-3
v_call: TRBV5-6
d_call: -
clone_size: few
cdr3_length: 14
cdr3_nt: TGTGCCAGCAGCACAACAGGGTTTTCAGATACGCAGTATTTT
cdr3_aa: CASSTTGFSDTQYF

j_call: TRBJ2-5
v_call: TRBV10-1
d_call: -
clone_size: few
cdr3_length: 14
cdr3_nt: TGCGCCAGCAGTGAGTCCCCCAACGGAGAGACCCAGTACTTC
cdr3_aa: CASSESPNGETQYF

j_call: TRBJ2-1
v_call: TRBV15
d_call: -
clone_size: few
cdr3_length: 15
cdr3_nt: TGTGCCACCAGCAGAGACCTGATGACAGGCAGGGGGCAGTTCTTC
cdr3_aa: CATSRDLMTGRGQFF

j_call: TRBJ2-5
v_call: TRBV7-2
d_call: -
clone_size: many
cdr3_length: 11
cdr3_nt: TGTGCCAGCAGCTTATATGGGACCCAGTACTTC
cdr3_aa: CASSLYGTQYF

j_call: TRBJ2-7
v_call: TRBV4-3
d_call: -
clone_size: -
cdr3_length: 17
cdr3_nt: TGCGCCAGCAGCCAAGATCGAGGGCGAAGCTCCTACAATGAGCAGTACTTC
cdr3_aa: CASSQDRGRSSYNEQYF

j_call: TRBJ2-7
v_call: TRBV6-1
d_call: TRBD2
clone_size: many
cdr3_length: 13
cdr3_nt: TGTGCCAGCAGCACCTTCGGGGGGTACGAGCAGTACTTC
cdr3_aa: CASSTFGGYEQYF

j_call: TRBJ1-2
v_call: TRBV6-1
d_call: -
clone_size: -
cdr3_length: 11
cdr3_nt: TGTGCCAGCAGAGATATCTATGGCTACACCTTC
cdr3_aa: CASRDIYGYTF